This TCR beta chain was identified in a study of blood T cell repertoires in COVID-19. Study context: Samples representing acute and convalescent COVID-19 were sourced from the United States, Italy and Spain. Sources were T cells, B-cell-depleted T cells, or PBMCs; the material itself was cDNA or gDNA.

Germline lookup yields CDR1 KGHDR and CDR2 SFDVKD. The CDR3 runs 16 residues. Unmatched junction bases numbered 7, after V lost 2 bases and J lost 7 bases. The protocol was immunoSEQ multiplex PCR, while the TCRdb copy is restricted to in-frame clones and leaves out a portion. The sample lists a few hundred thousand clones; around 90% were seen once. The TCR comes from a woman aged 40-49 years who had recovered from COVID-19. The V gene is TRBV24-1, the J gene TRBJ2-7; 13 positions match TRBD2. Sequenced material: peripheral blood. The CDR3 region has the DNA TGTGCCACCAGTGATTCAACTAGCGGGAGGGATGGAGAGCAGTACTTC. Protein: CATSDSTSGRDGEQYF.